This T cell receptor beta chain was obtained from a study of blood T cells in healthy people across ages. This CDR3 has 15 amino acids. Trimming took 0 bases from V and 6 from J, leaving 13 bases between them. Per the germline V gene, CDR1 is SGDLS and CDR2 is YYNGEE. This clonotype was recorded at least ten times. Primers used in a second PCR of about 6 to 12 cycles were a sample-barcoded 5' primer and a J-beta primer mix. Researchers report that each sample yielded at least 3 million CDR3-containing paired-end reads. From the 5' RACE reads, TCRdb called clonotypes with MiXCR, one entry per CDR3 protein. Counted here are about 1,800,000 distinct CDR3 sequences, 25% to 30% occurring once; the ten biggest clones make up approximately 7.7%.

The V call is TRBV9, the J call TRBJ2-1, with a weak D call TRBD2 (5 bases). The sample comprised blood. The sequence came from a woman aged 25-40 years in good health. CDR3 amino acids: CASSVDQAGSNEQFF. The CDR3 DNA reads TGTGCCAGCAGCGTAGACCAGGCGGGTTCCAATGAGCAGTTCTTC.